The 30 T cell receptor beta chains given below trace back to one sample, sequenced in a study of cytomegalovirus exposure and HLA in healthy donors. The PCR was carried out with 60 Vbeta primers and 13 Jbeta primers. Some clones are missing from TCRdb's copy, which holds only in-frame ones; the method was immunoSEQ multiplex PCR. The data hold around 78,000 clones, with around 80% observed a single time. Material: PBMCs. These TCRs come from a male donor in good health and CMV-seronegative.

The chain joins TRBV5-4 to TRBJ1-1, with TRBD1 identical over 8 bases. The V gene end was trimmed by 0 bases and the J gene end by 5 bases; junction bases not matched to a gene: 9. Germline V gene sequence: CDR1 SGHNT, CDR2 YYREEE (reference sequence). The CDR3 is 16 residues long. CDR3 residues: CASSLGQGIPSTEAFF. CDR3 sequence (DNA): TGTGCCAGCAGCTTGGGACAGGGGATTCCCTCGACTGAAGCTTTCTTT.

V gene TRBV6-5 combines with J gene TRBJ1-1; no definite D call. This CDR3 is 15 amino acids long. CDR1 MNHEY and CDR2 SVGAGI come from the germline V gene. The ends were cut back, 6 bases at V and 0 bases at J, with 14 bases in the middle. The CDR3 sequence: CASRSTDGLNTEAFF. In DNA form, the CDR3 reads TGTGCCAGCAGATCCACAGACGGCCTGAACACTGAAGCTTTCTTT.

The chain has TRBV19 and TRBJ1-6; 8 nucleotides line up with TRBD1. CDR1 is LNHDA, CDR2 SQIVND, per germline (reference sequence). Trimming cost V 6 bases and J 1 base; bases outside gene matches: 11. The CDR3 has 18 residues. CDR3 DNA sequence: TGTGCCAGTAGCCCCCGGACAGGGCGGTCGTCCTATAATTCACCCCTCCACTTT. It encodes CASSPRTGRSSYNSPLHF.

In nucleotides, the CDR3 is TGTGCCTGGAGTGTAATGGGACAGGGGTCCACTGAAGCTTTCTTT. Its translation: CAWSVMGQGSTEAFF. The rearrangement joins TRBV30 to TRBJ1-1; 10 bases agree with TRBD1. Germline CDR1 and CDR2: GTSNPN and SVGIG (reference sequence). This CDR3 has 15 amino acids. Unmatched junction bases numbered 5, after V lost 0 bases and J lost 4 bases. The whole variable domain, remainder taken from reference TRBV30 and TRBJ1-1, is SQTIHQWPATLVQPVGSPLSLECTVEGTSNPNLYWYRQAAGRGLQLLFYSVGIGQISSEVPQNLSASRPQDRQFILSSKKLLLSDSGFYLCAWSVMGQGSTEAFFGQGTRLTVV.

For this clone: The CDR3 does not end in the conserved phenylalanine or tryptophan, so this is likely a read error. The rearrangement links TRBV20-1 to TRBJ2-7; D not resolved. Trimming took 5 bases from V and 7 from J, leaving 9 bases between them. Per germline, CDR1 DFQATT and CDR2 SNEGSKA (reference sequence). The CDR3 is 10 residues long. CDR3 in amino acids: CSALDGEQYL. In DNA, the CDR3 is TGCAGTGCTCTCGACGGAGAGCAGTACCTC.

DNA of the CDR3: TGTGCCAGCAGCGCTAACAGGGAAATGGCTACCTACAATGAGCAGTTCTTC. Amino acid sequence: CASSANREMATYNEQFF. The chain combines TRBV9 with TRBJ2-1; the D gene is possibly TRBD1 (6 bases). V lost 3 bases to trimming and J lost 2 bases, with 18 bases between them. The germline gives CDR1 SGDLS, CDR2 YYNGEE. The length of the CDR3 is 17 residues.

This clone was seen a handful of times. J is TRBJ1-1 and V is TRBV6-5; no firm D call. The CDR3 length is 11 residues. Germline assignment: CDR1 MNHEY and CDR2 SVGAGI. V was pared by 7 bases and J by 11 bases, with 14 bases between. The CDR3 nucleotides are TGTGCCAGCACCGGAGGGTACGGTGCTTTCTTT. This gives the protein CASTGGYGAFF.

This clone was counted a single time. The chain links TRBV5-1 to TRBJ2-5; D may be TRBD2 (6 bases). Germline V CDR1 and CDR2: SGHRS, YFSETQ. The CDR3 runs 15 residues. Trimming took off 0 bases at V and 2 bases at J, with 11 bases between the two ends. Here the CDR3 DNA reads TGCGCCAGCAGCTTGGTAGTGGGGGGTCAAGAGACCCAGTACTTC. Amino acid sequence: CASSLVVGGQETQYF.

In this sample, this clone turned up a few times. The genes are TRBV5-1 and TRBJ1-1; possibly TRBD1 for D (5 bases). Germline V gene data show CDR1 as SGHRS and CDR2 as YFSETQ. The CDR3 runs to 15 residues. Trimming took 0 bases from V and 1 from J, leaving 10 bases between them. CDR3 bases: TGCGCCAGCAGCTTGGGGGGGGATCGGAACACTGAAGCTTTCTTT. It yields the protein CASSLGGDRNTEAFF.

The chain is built from TRBV30 and TRBJ1-2; D might be TRBD1 (5 bases). Germline lookup yields CDR1 GTSNPN and CDR2 SVGIG (reference sequence). This CDR3 is built from 11 residues. The germline V and J ends were trimmed by 0 bases and 6 bases, with 5 bases remaining between them. The CDR3 DNA sequence: TGTGCCTGGAGTGTACAGGATGGCTACACCTTC. Its translation is CAWSVQDGYTF.

This clone was observed once. The chain joins TRBV9 to TRBJ2-1, with 9 bases fitting TRBD2. The J segment lost 0 bases and the V segment lost 0 bases, leaving 1 base of the junction unmatched. CDR3 size: 16 residues. The germline V gene encodes CDR1 SGDLS and CDR2 YYNGEE. In DNA, the CDR3 is TGTGCCAGCAGCGTAGGCGGGGGGGGCTCCTACAATGAGCAGTTCTTC. This encodes CASSVGGGGSYNEQFF.

This chain connects TRBV9 to TRBJ2-1; 9 nucleotides agree with TRBD2. CDR1 and CDR2 (germline): SGDLS, YYNGEE. The CDR3 sequence is 13 residues long. The J segment lost 5 bases and the V segment lost 6 bases, leaving 3 bases of the junction unmatched. The CDR3: CASNIAGDNEQFF. DNA of the CDR3: TGTGCCAGCAATATAGCGGGAGACAATGAGCAGTTCTTC. The variable domain in full, completed from reference TRBV9 and TRBJ2-1, reads DSGVTQTPKHLITATGQRVTLRCSPRSGDLSVYWYQQSLDQGLQFLIQYYNGEERAKGNILERFSAQQFPDLHSELNLSSLELGDSALYFCASNIAGDNEQFFGPGTRLTVL.

A note on this clone: This sample includes further DNA sequences coding for the same CDR3. The chain has TRBV5-1 and TRBJ2-1, with 8 bases aligning to TRBD2. The germline gives CDR1 SGHRS, CDR2 YFSETQ. The CDR3 has 15 amino acids. The CDR3 DNA follows: TGCGCGAGCTACGGACTAGCAAGGGGGTACAATGAGCAGTTCTTC. It encodes CASYGLARGYNEQFF.

The rearrangement uses TRBV10-2 and TRBJ1-2, with a possible D match to TRBD1 (6 bases). Between the trimmed V and J ends, which lost 0 bases and 8 bases, there was a span of 19 bases. There are 16 residues in the CDR3. The V gene's germline CDR1 is WSHSY and CDR2 SAAADI. For the CDR3, the DNA is TGCGCCAGCAGTGAGTCAAGGGGAATAGGGGGGGACGGCTACACCTTC. Residues: CASSESRGIGGDGYTF.

This clone was seen a handful of times. J is TRBJ2-3 and V is TRBV15; 10 positions match TRBD2. The CDR3 is made up of 20 amino acids. Trimming cost V 3 bases and J 3 bases; bases outside gene matches: 18. The germline CDR1 and CDR2 sequences are LNHNV and YYDKDF (reference sequence). CDR3 loop: CATSSSDEGFLTSGTDTQYF. The DNA of the CDR3 is TGTGCCACCAGCAGTTCCGATGAGGGATTTCTGACTAGCGGGACAGATACGCAGTATTTT.

This clone was counted only a few times. This sequence joins TRBV7-9 and TRBJ2-3; tentatively, D is TRBD2 (5 bases). Trimming took 3 bases from V and 2 from J, leaving 9 bases between them. CDR3 length: 14 residues. The germline V gene has CDR1 SEHNR and CDR2 FQNEAQ (reference sequence). The CDR3 region has the DNA TGTGCCAGCAGCTTGTCGGGGTACACAGATACGCAGTATTTT. Protein sequence: CASSLSGYTDTQYF.

About this clone itself: One end of the junction varies from germline; a read error may be responsible. The chain couples TRBV6-5 to TRBJ1-2; D is undetermined. The V gene's germline CDR1 is MNHEY and CDR2 SVGAGI. The CDR3 covers 14 residues. CDR3 nucleotide sequence: TGTGCCAGCAGTACGCGAGACGATAACTATGGCTACCCCTTC. Protein product: CASSTRDDNYGYPF.

The chain couples TRBV28 to TRBJ2-4, with 14 bases lining up with TRBD2. Trimming took 6 bases from V and 6 from J; bases not matched to a gene: 10. CDR1 MDHEN and CDR2 SYDVKM come from the germline V gene. The CDR3 extends over 17 amino acids. CDR3 DNA: TGTGCCAGCAGCCCAAGACTAGCGGGAGGGCGGGGAAACATTCAGTACTTC. It is translated as CASSPRLAGGRGNIQYF.

For the CDR3, the DNA is TGTGCCAGCAGCTTAGCGGGTGCTAGTCCCCACACCGGGGAGCTGTTTTTT. Protein product: CASSLAGASPHTGELFF. V gene TRBV7-6 combines with J gene TRBJ2-2; D call uncertain. Germline CDR1 SGHVS, CDR2 FNYEAQ. CDR3 length equals 17 residues. V lost 0 bases to trimming and J lost 3 bases, with 14 bases between them.

This chain links TRBV29-1 with TRBJ1-1, with TRBD1 matching 7 bases. The V segment lost 2 bases and the J segment 2 bases; nucleotides outside the gene matches: 14. The CDR3 is 17 residues long. The V gene's germline CDR1 is SQVTM and CDR2 ANQGSEA. The CDR3 protein is CSVEIKGRGDLNTEAFF. The DNA of the CDR3 is TGCAGCGTTGAAATTAAGGGCAGGGGGGACCTTAACACTGAAGCTTTCTTT.

This clone was counted a single time. In DNA, the CDR3 is TGCAGCGTTGAAGACCATATAGCGGGAGGGCACAATGAGCAGTTCTTC. It encodes CSVEDHIAGGHNEQFF. The gene calls are TRBV29-1 and TRBJ2-1, with 11 bases matching TRBD2. There are 16 residues in the CDR3. Per germline, CDR1 SQVTM and CDR2 ANQGSEA. Trimming cost V 0 bases and J 5 bases; bases outside gene matches: 6.

This chain links TRBV15 with TRBJ2-5; 11 bases are a match to TRBD1. The assigned J gene may be wrong: the sequence end matches TRBJ2-7 better. CDR1 is LNHNV, CDR2 YYDKDF, per germline (reference sequence). The CDR3 is made up of 20 amino acids. CDR3 sequence (DNA): TGTGCCACCAGCAGAGATCGACGAATATACACGGGACAGGGGGCCTACGAGCAGTACTTC. Amino acid sequence: CATSRDRRIYTGQGAYEQYF.

The chain links TRBV13 to TRBJ2-3; TRBD2 matches 11 bases. The CDR3 loop spans 15 amino acids. Germline V gene data show CDR1 as PRHDT and CDR2 as FYEKMQ (reference sequence). Trimming cost V 3 bases and J 1 base; bases outside gene matches: 0. This chain's CDR3 is CASSLTSGGTDTQYF. Here the CDR3 DNA reads TGTGCCAGCAGCTTGACTAGCGGGGGCACAGATACGCAGTATTTT.

The genes are TRBV28 and TRBJ2-5; D is unclear. Trimming removed 1 base at V and 1 base at J, with 7 bases between. The CDR3 is 14 residues long. Germline CDR1 MDHEN, CDR2 SYDVKM. CDR3 DNA: TGTGCCAGCAGTTTATATAGAAGCCAAGAGACCCAGTACTTC. Amino acid sequence: CASSLYRSQETQYF.

The rearrangement uses TRBV7-9 and TRBJ2-4, with TRBD2 as a possible D gene (6 bases). V shed 4 bases and J shed 8 bases, with 18 bases lying between them. Germline V gene data show CDR1 as SEHNR and CDR2 as FQNEAQ (reference sequence). CDR3 size: 15 residues. CDR3 region: CASSSERRERDIQYF. The CDR3 DNA follows: TGTGCCAGCAGCTCCGAAAGGAGGGAGAGGGACATTCAGTACTTC.

The gene calls are TRBV11-2 and TRBJ2-1; 8 bases line up with TRBD2. Per germline, CDR1 SGHAT and CDR2 FQNNGV. The CDR3 consists of 15 residues. J gave up 2 bases and V 1 base, and 1 base lay outside the gene matches. The CDR3 nucleotides read TGTGCCAGCAGCTTAGGTAGCGGGACCTACAATGAGCAGTTCTTC. Translation gives CASSLGSGTYNEQFF.

This chain uses TRBV6-5 with TRBJ1-2, with unresolved D. V lost 7 bases, J lost 6 bases, and 21 bases lay in between. The CDR3 has 15 amino acids. CDR1 is MNHEY and CDR2 is SVGAGI in the germline V gene. The CDR3 sequence: CASIGYNGVRNGYTF. As DNA, the CDR3 is TGTGCCAGCATTGGGTACAACGGGGTTAGGAATGGCTACACCTTC.

The chain is built from TRBV7-2 and TRBJ1-2; TRBD1 might be the D (6 bases). CDR3 length: 12 residues. Trimming stripped 0 bases from V and 7 bases from J, with 6 bases between. The germline V gene encodes CDR1 SGHTA and CDR2 FQGNSA. This CDR3 reads CASSLAGAGYTF. The DNA for the CDR3 is TGTGCCAGCAGCTTAGCGGGGGCTGGCTACACCTTC. Using reference TRBV7-2 and TRBJ1-2 for the parts outside the CDR3, the full variable domain is GAGVSQSPSNKVTEKGKDVELRCDPISGHTALYWYRQSLGQGLEFLIYFQGNSAPDKSGLPSDRFSAERTGGSVSTLTIQRTQQEDSAVYLCASSLAGAGYTFGSGTRLTVV.

This clone occurred a few times. The V call is TRBV28, the J call TRBJ2-1; 7 nucleotides match TRBD2. The CDR3 length is 13 residues. Trimming cost V 8 bases and J 7 bases; bases outside gene matches: 8. Germline V gene data show CDR1 as MDHEN and CDR2 as SYDVKM. CDR3 DNA: TGTGCCAGCTTCGGGACTACCCAAAATGAGCAGTTCTTC. It is translated as CASFGTTQNEQFF.

V usage is TRBV28 and J usage is TRBJ1-2; TRBD1 matches 7 bases. From germline, CDR1 is MDHEN and CDR2 SYDVKM. The CDR3 length is 16 residues. With V trimmed by 7 bases and J by 7 bases, 18 bases remained unmatched. The CDR3 coding sequence is TGTGCCAGCACCCGTGGGGGGCCAGGGGGTCTGGGTGGCTACACCTTC. It encodes CASTRGGPGGLGGYTF.